A single sample gave rise to the 10 T cell receptor beta chains below, sequenced in a study of T-cell reconstitution after alpha-beta-depleted transplantation in children. During its preparation, the TCRbeta library received unique molecular identifiers. TCRdb passed the PCR reads through MiXCR, listing each CDR3 protein once. The table includes roughly 100,000 distinct CDR3 sequences, 7.5% to 9% detected once. Sequenced material: PBMCs, taken before TCRalphabeta/CD19-depleted stem cell transplant. The receptor source for this set is a boy between 2 and 15 years old with acute lymphoblastic leukemia, due to receive a stem cell transplant.

The table lists this clonotype with a count of one. This may arise from a read error, as a much more abundant clone is one base away. The V gene is TRBV5-1, the J gene TRBJ1-6, with TRBD1 as a possible D gene (5 bases). This CDR3 contains 16 residues. The germline CDR1 and CDR2 sequences are SGHRS and YFSETQ. The CDR3 loop is CASSLAAGRENSPLNF. The CDR3 nucleotides read TGCGCCAGCAGCTTGGCCGCCGGCAGGGAAAATTCACCCCTCAACTTT.

At least ten counts were recorded for this clonotype. The chain combines TRBV29-1 with TRBJ2-3, with D possibly matching TRBD1 (5 bases). From germline, CDR1 is SQVTM and CDR2 ANQGSEA. CDR3 size: 14 residues. V lost 6 bases to trimming and J lost 0 bases, with 13 bases between them. CDR3 in DNA: TGCAGCGTGGTGTGGGGCCGAAGCACAGATACGCAGTATTTT. Its protein is CSVVWGRSTDTQYF.

Ten or more counts support this clonotype. The genes are TRBV20-1 and TRBJ2-5; D ambiguous. The CDR3 is made up of 17 amino acids. Trimming removed 2 bases at V and 0 bases at J, with 19 bases between. Germline V gene data show CDR1 as DFQATT and CDR2 as SNEGSKA (reference sequence). The CDR3 protein is CSARIDLGDLYQETQYF. In DNA, the CDR3 is TGCAGTGCTAGAATCGACTTAGGTGATCTGTACCAAGAGACCCAGTACTTC.

This clonotype was recorded a few times. The V and J genes are TRBV7-2 and TRBJ1-2; D might be TRBD1 (5 bases). CDR1 is SGHTA, CDR2 FQGNSA, per germline. CDR3 length: 16 amino acids. V lost 5 bases and J lost 0, with 16 bases in between. The CDR3 here is CASSTGGGGTNYGYTF. The CDR3 region has the DNA TGTGCCAGCAGCACAGGCGGTGGCGGTACTAACTATGGCTACACCTTC.

This clonotype was observed at least ten times. V usage is TRBV7-6 and J usage is TRBJ1-1, with no clear D. This CDR3 comprises 12 residues. Germline CDR1 SGHVS, CDR2 FNYEAQ. Trimming removed 4 bases at V and 6 bases at J, with 9 bases between. The CDR3 bases are TGTGCCAGCAGCTCCGGAAGGGCTGAAGCTTTCTTT. Translation gives CASSSGRAEAFF.

Notes on this clonotype: A read error may explain this, as a much larger clone is one base away. This chain uses TRBV20-1 with TRBJ2-1, with D unresolved. CDR1 and CDR2 from the germline V gene are DFQATT and SNEGSKA (reference sequence). Between the trimmed V and J ends, which lost 0 bases and 5 bases, there was a span of 14 bases. This CDR3 region has 15 residues. In DNA, the CDR3 is TGCAGTGCTAGAGATAGGGCCAGCTTGAACAATGAGCAGTTCTTC. Protein product: CSARDRASLNNEQFF.

This clonotype was seen a handful of times. The chain has TRBV5-1 and TRBJ2-2, with 8 bases identical to TRBD1. The CDR3 is 16 amino acids. V was clipped by 3 bases and J by 4 bases; unmatched bases: 8. Germline V lookup: CDR1 SGHRS, CDR2 YFSETQ. The CDR3 nucleotides are TGCGCCAGCAGCTCGGATCAGGGGGCTGGCACCGGGGAGCTGTTTTTT. Protein: CASSSDQGAGTGELFF.

In this sample, this clonotype turned up many times. The V call is TRBV6-4, the J call TRBJ2-2; possibly TRBD2 for D (6 bases). This CDR3 contains 14 residues. From germline, CDR1 is MRHNA and CDR2 SNTAGT. Trimming removed 3 bases from V and 5 bases from J, with 10 bases in between. CDR3 in amino acids: CASSESGETGELFF. As DNA, the CDR3 is TGTGCCAGCAGTGAATCGGGGGAAACCGGGGAGCTGTTTTTT.

In this sample, this clonotype turned up a few times. V and J are TRBV3-1 and TRBJ2-3; TRBD2 might be the D (5 bases). The V end lost 2 bases, the J end lost 5 bases, and 11 bases lay between the germline ends. There are 14 residues in the CDR3. Looked up from germline, CDR1 is LGHDT and CDR2 is YNNKEL (reference sequence). CDR3 in DNA: TGTGCCAGCAGCCAACCCGGACTCAAAGATACGCAGTATTTT. This translates into CASSQPGLKDTQYF.

The table lists this clonotype with a few counts. V usage is TRBV20-1 and J usage is TRBJ2-7, with D perhaps matching TRBD1 (6 bases). The germline V gene encodes CDR1 DFQATT and CDR2 SNEGSKA (reference sequence). The V end was cut by 5 bases, the J end by 3 bases, with 11 bases between. CDR3 length: 12 residues. For the CDR3, the DNA is TGCAGTGCTCAAGACAGGAACTACGAGCAGTACTTC. Amino acids: CSAQDRNYEQYF.